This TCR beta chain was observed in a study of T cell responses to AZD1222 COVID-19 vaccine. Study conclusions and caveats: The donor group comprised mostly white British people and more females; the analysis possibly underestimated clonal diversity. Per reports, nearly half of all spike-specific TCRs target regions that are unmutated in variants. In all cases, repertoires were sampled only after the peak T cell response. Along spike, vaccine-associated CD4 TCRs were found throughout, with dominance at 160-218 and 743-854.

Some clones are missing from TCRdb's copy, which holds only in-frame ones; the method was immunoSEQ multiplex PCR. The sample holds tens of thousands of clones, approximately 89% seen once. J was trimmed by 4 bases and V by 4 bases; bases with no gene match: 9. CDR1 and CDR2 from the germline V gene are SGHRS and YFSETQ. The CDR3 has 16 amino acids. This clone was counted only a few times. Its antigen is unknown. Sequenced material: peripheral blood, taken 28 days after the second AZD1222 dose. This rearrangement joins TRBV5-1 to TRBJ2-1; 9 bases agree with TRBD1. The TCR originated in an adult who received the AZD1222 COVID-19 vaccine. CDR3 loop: CASSHARTGAYNEQFF. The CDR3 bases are TGCGCCAGCAGCCACGCCAGGACAGGGGCATACAATGAGCAGTTCTTC.